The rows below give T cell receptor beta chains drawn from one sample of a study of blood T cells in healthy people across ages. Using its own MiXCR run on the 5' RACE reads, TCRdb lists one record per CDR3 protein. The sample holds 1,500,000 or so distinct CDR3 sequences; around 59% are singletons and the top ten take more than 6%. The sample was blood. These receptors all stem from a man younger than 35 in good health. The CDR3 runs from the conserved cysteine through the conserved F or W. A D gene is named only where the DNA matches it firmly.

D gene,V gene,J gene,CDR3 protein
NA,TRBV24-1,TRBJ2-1,CATRRYRAAKFF
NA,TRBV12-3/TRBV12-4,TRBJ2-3,CASSLPYQGFADTQYF
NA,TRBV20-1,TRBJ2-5,CSARDRTDTVGETQYF
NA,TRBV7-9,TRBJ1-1,CASSSGFRGNTEAFF
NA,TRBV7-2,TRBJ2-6,CASSSRVAVQSLGANVLTF
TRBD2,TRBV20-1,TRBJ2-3,CSATPRGLEITDTQYF
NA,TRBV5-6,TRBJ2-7,CASSFYRTTYEQYF
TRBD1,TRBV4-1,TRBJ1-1,CASSRRVGQGAWNTEAFF
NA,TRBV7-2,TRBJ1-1,CASSLVGVDTEAFF
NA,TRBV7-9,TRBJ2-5,CASSSKMTTQETQYF
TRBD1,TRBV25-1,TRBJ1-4,CASSELGPGTGEFMLEKLFF
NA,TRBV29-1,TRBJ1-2,CSVGRVNYGYTF
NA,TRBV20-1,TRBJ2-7,CSADRDWNSYEQYF
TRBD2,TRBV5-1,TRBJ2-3,CASSPGLGEEDTQYF
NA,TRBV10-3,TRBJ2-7,CAISEGFYEQYF
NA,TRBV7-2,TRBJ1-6,CASSLVGAPLHF
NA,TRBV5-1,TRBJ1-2,CASSWLQSYGYTF
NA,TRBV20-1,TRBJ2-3,CSAREELATDTQYF
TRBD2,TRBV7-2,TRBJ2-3,CASSLLAGGQGDTQYF
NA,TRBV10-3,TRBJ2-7,CAISDSPYEQYF
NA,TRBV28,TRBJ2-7,CASSLVSREGMYEQYF
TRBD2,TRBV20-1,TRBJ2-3,CSARDAPQLAGVTDTQYF
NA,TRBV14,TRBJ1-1,CASSQESYGEAFF
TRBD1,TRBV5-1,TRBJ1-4,CASSANRGSANEKLFF
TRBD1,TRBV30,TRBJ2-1,CAWSSGQGYNEQFF